In its sample, the clone carrying this T cell receptor beta chain was seen once. V was trimmed by 1 base and J by 8 bases, leaving 7 bases between them. This CDR3 is built from 12 residues. Germline V gene data show CDR1 as KGHDR and CDR2 as SFDVKD. This specimen comes from a study of blood T cell repertoires in COVID-19. Only in-frame clones appear in the TCRdb table, and some are missing; sequencing was by immunoSEQ multiplex PCR. This sample has some 120,000 clones, with more than 75% found just once. The chain joins TRBV24-1 to TRBJ1-1; D possibly corresponds to TRBD1 (5 bases). Sequenced input: peripheral blood. This receptor was obtained from a woman aged 55-69 years with acute or convalescent COVID-19. The chain's CDR3 is CATSDFQGEAFF. In DNA, the CDR3 is TGTGCCACCAGTGATTTTCAGGGAGAAGCTTTCTTT.